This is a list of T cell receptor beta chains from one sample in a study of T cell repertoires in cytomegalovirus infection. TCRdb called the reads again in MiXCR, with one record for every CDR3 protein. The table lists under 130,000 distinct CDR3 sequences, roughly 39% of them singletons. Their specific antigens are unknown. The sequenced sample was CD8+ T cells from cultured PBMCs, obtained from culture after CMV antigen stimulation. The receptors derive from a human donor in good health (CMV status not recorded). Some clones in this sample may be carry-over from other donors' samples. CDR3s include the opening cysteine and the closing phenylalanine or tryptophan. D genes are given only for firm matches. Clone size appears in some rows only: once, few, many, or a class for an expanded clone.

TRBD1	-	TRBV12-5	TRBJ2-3	TGTGCTAGTGCCCACGGGACAGGGTTACCCGGCATCACAGATACGCAGTATTTT	CASAHGTGLPGITDTQYF
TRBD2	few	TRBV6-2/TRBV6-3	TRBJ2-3	TGTGCCAGCAGACCCATTCTAGCGGGGCGCACAGATACGCAGTATTTT	CASRPILAGRTDTQYF
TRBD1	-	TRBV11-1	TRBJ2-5	TGTGCCAGCAGCACACTCTGGACAGGGGAAGAGACCCAGTACTTC	CASSTLWTGEETQYF
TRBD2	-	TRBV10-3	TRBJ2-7	TGTGCCATCAGTGAACGGCTAGCGGGGAGTGAGCAGTACTTC	CAISERLAGSEQYF
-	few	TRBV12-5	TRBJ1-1	TGTGCTAGTGGTTTTCTGGGTTGGCCTGAAGCTTTCTTT	CASGFLGWPEAFF
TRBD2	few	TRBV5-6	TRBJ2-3	TGTGCCAGCAGCCAATCTAGCGGCGATACGCAGTATTTT	CASSQSSGDTQYF
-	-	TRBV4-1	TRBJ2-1	TGCGCCAGCAGCCAAGATATCGGGCCCTACTACAATGAGCAGTTCTTC	CASSQDIGPYYNEQFF
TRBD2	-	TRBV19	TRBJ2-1	TGTGCCAGTAGTATGCTAGCGGGGGGAATTTACAATGAGCAGTTCTTC	CASSMLAGGIYNEQFF
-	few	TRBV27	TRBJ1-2	TGTGCCAGCTCTCGAGGTGGACTCACCTATGGCTACACCTTC	CASSRGGLTYGYTF
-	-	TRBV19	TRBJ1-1	TGTGCCAGTTCAATGAACACTGAAGCTTTCTTT	CASSMNTEAFF
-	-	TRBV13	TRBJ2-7	TGTGCCAGCAGCGACCGGGACACCGCCTACGAGCAGTACTTC	CASSDRDTAYEQYF
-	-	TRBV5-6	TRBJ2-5	TGTGCCAGCAGCTCCGGGGGAGAGACCCAGTACTTC	CASSSGGETQYF
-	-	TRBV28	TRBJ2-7	TGTGCCAGCGATCCTTCCCCTGGTCTGCACGAGCAGTACTTC	CASDPSPGLHEQYF
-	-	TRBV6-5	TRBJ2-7	TGTGCCAGCAGTTTCACGGACAGCTCCTACGAGCAGTACTTC	CASSFTDSSYEQYF
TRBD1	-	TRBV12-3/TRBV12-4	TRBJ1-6	TGTGCCTCCTCGGGACAGGGTTTCTCACCCCTCCACTTT	CASSGQGFSPLHF
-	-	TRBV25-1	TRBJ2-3	TGTGCCAGCAGTGAATTCAGGGGCGGACTAGACGACGATACGCAGTATTTT	CASSEFRGGLDDDTQYF
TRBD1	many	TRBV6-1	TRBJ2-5	TGTGCCAGCCGCTTCTCCGGGACAGGGGAACAGACCCAGTACTTC	CASRFSGTGEQTQYF
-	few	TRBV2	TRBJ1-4	TGTGCCAGCAGTGATCCAACCCTAGGAGGTGAAAAACTGTTTTTT	CASSDPTLGGEKLFF
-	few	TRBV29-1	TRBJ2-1	TGCAGCGTTGAAGCTCCCGACCCTATAGCGTTCAATGAGCAGTTCTTC	CSVEAPDPIAFNEQFF
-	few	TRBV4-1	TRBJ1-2	TGCGCCAGCAGCCACAGCCAGGGGAACAACTATGGCTACACCTTC	CASSHSQGNNYGYTF
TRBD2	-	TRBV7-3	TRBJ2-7	TGTGCCAGCAGCTTGACTAGCGGGGCCTACGAGCAGTACTTC	CASSLTSGAYEQYF
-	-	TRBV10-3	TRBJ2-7	TGTGCCATCAGTGAGGGGGGATACTCCTACGAGCAGTACTTC	CAISEGGYSYEQYF
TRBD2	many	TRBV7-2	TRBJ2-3	TGTGCCAGCGGACTAGGTGTTGCGCAGTATTTT	CASGLGVAQYF
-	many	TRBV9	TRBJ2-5	TGTGCCAGCAGCCTTCAGGGGGGAGTGGAGACCCAGTACTTC	CASSLQGGVETQYF
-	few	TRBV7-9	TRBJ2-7	TGTGCCAGCAGCTTAGAGGGTAACGAGCAGTACTTC	CASSLEGNEQYF